This T cell receptor beta chain was observed in a study of glioma-infiltrating T cells. This clonotype was observed at least ten times. The CDR3 length is 13 residues. V gave up 0 bases and J gave up 5 bases, with 10 bases separating them. Germline V gene sequence: CDR1 DFQATT, CDR2 SNEGSKA (reference sequence). TCR alpha and beta CDR3 regions were amplified from RNA using iRepertoire nested multiplex PCR. For one-step reverse transcription and amplification, 100-400 ng of tissue mRNA or PBMC total RNA was used. TCRdb itself ran the multiplex PCR reads through MiXCR, one entry per CDR3 protein. The sample carries 150,000 to 200,000 distinct CDR3 sequences, approximately 40% recorded once.

This chain links TRBV20-1 with TRBJ2-5, with D possibly TRBD1 on 5 matching bases. This TCR derives from a human donor with low-grade glioma or glioblastoma, undergoing nonglioma brain surgery, or in good health (not recorded which). Sequenced input: glioma tissue, nonneoplastic brain tissue, or PBMCs (not recorded which). CDR3 amino acids: CSARDTGVETQYF. The CDR3 DNA reads TGCAGTGCTAGAGATACAGGAGTGGAGACCCAGTACTTC.